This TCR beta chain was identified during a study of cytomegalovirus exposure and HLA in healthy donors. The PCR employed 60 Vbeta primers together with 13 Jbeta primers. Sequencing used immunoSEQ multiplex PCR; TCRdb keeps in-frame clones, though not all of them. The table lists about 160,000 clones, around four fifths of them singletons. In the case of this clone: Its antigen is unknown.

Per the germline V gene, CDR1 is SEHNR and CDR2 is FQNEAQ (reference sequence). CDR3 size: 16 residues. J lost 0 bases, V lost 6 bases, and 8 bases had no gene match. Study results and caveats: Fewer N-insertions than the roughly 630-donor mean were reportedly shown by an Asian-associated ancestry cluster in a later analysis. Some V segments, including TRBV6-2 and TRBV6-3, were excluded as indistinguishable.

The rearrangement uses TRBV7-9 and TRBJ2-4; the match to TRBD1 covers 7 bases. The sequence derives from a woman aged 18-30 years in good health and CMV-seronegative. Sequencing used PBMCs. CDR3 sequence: CASRQGTVLAKNIQYF. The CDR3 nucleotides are TGTGCCAGCAGACAAGGGACAGTACTAGCCAAAAACATTCAGTACTTC.